Shown below are 7 T cell receptor beta chains from a single sample sequenced in a study of control samples from healthy donors and cancer patients. The protocol was immunoSEQ multiplex PCR, while the TCRdb copy is restricted to in-frame clones and leaves out a portion. The sample contains around 86,000 clones, 70% to 90% of which appear only once. Sequenced sample: PBMCs. These receptor sequences come from a woman aged 55 to 70 with head and neck cancer.

In this sample, this clone turned up once. The rearrangement links TRBV6-2 or TRBV6-3 to TRBJ1-5; D perhaps matches TRBD1 (5 bases). This CDR3 comprises 14 residues. Trimming left V 6 bases short and J 7 bases short, with 16 bases between. Germline CDR1 is MNHEY and CDR2 is SVGEGT. Here the CDR3 reads CASSSLSRVQPQHF. The CDR3 DNA follows: TGTGCCAGCAGCTCCCTGTCCAGGGTGCAGCCCCAGCATTTT.

The chain uses TRBV6-2 or TRBV6-3 and TRBJ2-7; no clear D gene. The V and J ends lost 0 bases and 3 bases respectively, with 12 bases between them. This CDR3 has 15 amino acids. The germline V gene encodes CDR1 MNHEY and CDR2 SVGEGT. Written as DNA, the CDR3 is TGTGCCAGCAGTTACTCGAAGGATCTAAACTACGAGCAGTACTTC. Residues: CASSYSKDLNYEQYF.

The V and J genes are TRBV30 and TRBJ1-4, with no clear D. The CDR3 has 14 residues. Trimming cost V 2 bases and J 8 bases, with 15 bases left between them. Germline V lookup: CDR1 GTSNPN, CDR2 SVGIG (reference sequence). Here the CDR3 reads CAWSRRRLREKLFF. CDR3 bases: TGTGCCTGGAGTCGGAGACGCCTTCGAGAAAAACTGTTTTTT.

The chain recombines TRBV19 with TRBJ2-1, with TRBD1 as a possible D gene (7 bases). Germline CDR1 is LNHDA and CDR2 is SQIVND (reference sequence). This CDR3 spans 15 amino acids. Trimming pared 7 bases from V and 4 bases from J, leaving 17 bases between. CDR3 residues: CASTDRQGGYNEQFF. Here the CDR3 DNA reads TGTGCCAGTACCGACAGACAGGGAGGATACAATGAGCAGTTCTTC. The full variable domain, its missing parts supplied by reference TRBV19 and TRBJ2-1, is DGGITQSPKYLFRKEGQNVTLSCEQNLNHDAMYWYRQDPGQGLRLIYYSQIVNDFQKGDIAEGYSVSREKKESFPLTVTSAQKNPTAFYLCASTDRQGGYNEQFFGPGTRLTVL.

This sequence joins TRBV7-6 and TRBJ1-3; D is unresolved. This CDR3 has 16 amino acids. Germline V gene data show CDR1 as SGHVS and CDR2 as FNYEAQ. Trimming took 5 bases from V and 4 from J, leaving 18 bases between them. The CDR3 bases are TGTGCCAGCAGCCGAACTGATAGACTTTCAGGAAACACCATATATTTT. Its translation is CASSRTDRLSGNTIYF.

The chain combines TRBV27 with TRBJ2-7; TRBD2 aligns across 13 bases. The CDR3 contains 13 residues. V lost 5 bases to trimming and J lost 7 bases; unmatched junction nucleotides: 2. From germline, CDR1 is MNHEY and CDR2 SMNVEV (reference sequence). CDR3: CASSTGLAGEQYF. DNA for the CDR3: TGTGCCAGCAGTACGGGACTAGCGGGAGAGCAGTACTTC.

The chain links TRBV5-4 to TRBJ2-1; 7 nucleotides match TRBD2. Germline trimming cut 4 bases from V and 6 bases from J; bases unmatched to any gene: 10. The CDR3 runs 15 residues. The V gene's germline CDR1 is SGHNT and CDR2 YYREEE (reference sequence). The CDR3 DNA reads as TGTGCCAGCAGCCCCTCCGCGGGAGTGAGCAATGAGCAGTTCTTC. Protein product: CASSPSAGVSNEQFF.